This entry lists 20 T cell receptor beta chains sequenced from one sample in a study of blood T cell repertoires in COVID-19. Here immunoSEQ multiplex PCR was the method, and the copy in TCRdb shows in-frame clones only, minus some. Of under 300,000 clones in the sample, over 65% are singletons; the top ten hold over 4.5%. The sample was peripheral blood. The receptors shown here come from a man aged 60 to 75 who had recovered from COVID-19.

In regard to this clone: Other DNA sequences in this specimen translate into the identical CDR3. The CDR3, as DNA: TGCGCCAGCAGCCGAGGACAGGGCGCCTACGAGCAGTACTTC. Translation gives CASSRGQGAYEQYF. The chain links TRBV5-1 to TRBJ2-7; TRBD1 matches at 8 bases. The CDR3 is 14 amino acids. The ends lost 4 bases at V and 2 bases at J; junction bases unmatched: 5. Germline CDR1 reads SGHRS; CDR2 reads YFSETQ.

The V call is TRBV5-4, the J call TRBJ1-3, with D possibly TRBD1 on 5 matching bases. The CDR3 loop spans 17 amino acids. The germline V gene encodes CDR1 SGHNT and CDR2 YYREEE (reference sequence). The V end lost 0 bases, the J end lost 3 bases, and 16 bases lay between the germline ends. The CDR3 DNA is TGTGCCAGCAGCTTGGAGGGGCCGCGGGGCAATGGAAACACCATATATTTT. Amino acids: CASSLEGPRGNGNTIYF.

V usage is TRBV5-1 and J usage is TRBJ2-3; 8 nucleotides agree with TRBD2. Germline lookup yields CDR1 SGHRS and CDR2 YFSETQ. V was pared by 4 bases and J by 6 bases, with 13 bases of the junction left unmatched. The CDR3 is made up of 16 amino acids. The CDR3, as DNA: TGCGCCAGCAGCCGATACATTAGCGGGAACGGGGATACGCAGTATTTT. This translates into CASSRYISGNGDTQYF. Drawing the rest from reference TRBV5-1 and TRBJ2-3, the complete variable domain is KAGVTQTPRYLIKTRGQQVTLSCSPISGHRSVSWYQQTPGQGLQFLFEYFSETQRNKGNFPGRFSGRQFSNSRSEMNVSTLELGDSALYLCASSRYISGNGDTQYFGPGTRLTVL.

The chain recombines TRBV6-5 with TRBJ2-7; 8 bases agree with TRBD1. The CDR3 covers 15 residues. Germline CDR1 reads MNHEY; CDR2 reads SVGAGI. V shed 6 bases and J 2 bases; nucleotides not matched to a gene: 9. CDR3 protein: CASSRLGQETYEQYF. CDR3 nucleotide sequence: TGTGCCAGCAGCCGGTTGGGACAGGAGACCTACGAGCAGTACTTC.

This sequence joins TRBV20-1 and TRBJ1-4; 7 bases are a match to TRBD1. Germline assignment: CDR1 DFQATT and CDR2 SNEGSKA (reference sequence). With V trimmed by 6 bases and J by 8 bases, 15 bases remained unmatched. The CDR3 extends over 15 amino acids. In nucleotides, the CDR3 is TGCAGTGCGAGTCTAGACAGGGTCCAAAGGGAAAAACTGTTTTTT. It yields the protein CSASLDRVQREKLFF.

The chain carries TRBV11-2 and TRBJ2-7; 7 nucleotides agree with TRBD1. V gave up 1 base and J gave up 6 bases; unmatched junction bases: 3. Germline V lookup: CDR1 SGHAT, CDR2 FQNNGV. The CDR3 covers 13 residues. CDR3 sequence: CASSLVSGGEQYF. CDR3 nucleotides: TGTGCCAGCAGCTTAGTCTCAGGGGGCGAGCAGTACTTC.

This clone was detected once. The chain is built from TRBV30 and TRBJ2-5, with TRBD1 identical over 8 bases. The CDR3 covers 15 residues. Germline values: CDR1 GTSNPN, CDR2 SVGIG (reference sequence). V lost 2 bases, J lost 5 bases, and 10 bases stayed unmatched. The CDR3 coding sequence is TGTGCCTGGAGTATGACCAGGGGGCGTTTGGAGACCCAGTACTTC. Amino acid sequence: CAWSMTRGRLETQYF. Full variable domain (rest looked up from reference TRBV30 and TRBJ2-5): SQTIHQWPATLVQPVGSPLSLECTVEGTSNPNLYWYRQAAGRGLQLLFYSVGIGQISSEVPQNLSASRPQDRQFILSSKKLLLSDSGFYLCAWSMTRGRLETQYFGPGTRLLVL.

The CDR3 DNA sequence: TGTGCCAGCTCCACGGCCGGGACTAGTAAGTCTGAGCAGTTCTTC. Amino acid sequence: CASSTAGTSKSEQFF. The chain couples TRBV25-1 to TRBJ2-1; 8 positions match TRBD2. The germline V gene has CDR1 MGHDK and CDR2 SYGVNS. The CDR3 loop spans 15 amino acids. V lost 8 bases to trimming and J lost 9 bases; unmatched junction nucleotides: 15. Based on the CDR3 plus reference TRBV25-1 and TRBJ2-1, the full variable domain is EADIYQTPRYLVIGTGKKITLECSQTMGHDKMYWYQQDPGMELHLIHYSYGVNSTEKGDLSSESTVSRIRTEHFPLTLESARPSHTSQYLCASSTAGTSKSEQFFGPGTRLTVL.

V is TRBV25-1 and J is TRBJ1-6; 8 nucleotides match TRBD1. Per the germline V gene, CDR1 is MGHDK and CDR2 is SYGVNS. The V gene end was trimmed by 3 bases and the J gene end by 4 bases; junction bases not matched to a gene: 5. The CDR3 sequence is 16 residues long. CDR3 amino acids: CASSDSGGGYNSPLHF. CDR3 in DNA: TGTGCCAGCAGTGATTCAGGGGGCGGTTATAATTCACCCCTCCACTTT.

The chain carries TRBV2 and TRBJ2-5, with 9 positions matching TRBD2. Germline CDR1 reads SNHLY; CDR2 reads FYNNEI. This CDR3 spans 15 amino acids. V was clipped by 6 bases and J by 5 bases; unmatched bases: 10. The CDR3 sequence is CASSSGTSSWETQYF. In nucleotides, the CDR3 is TGTGCCAGCAGCTCCGGGACTAGCTCCTGGGAGACCCAGTACTTC.

The rearrangement links TRBV19 to TRBJ2-2, with TRBD2 matching over 9 bases. J was trimmed by 0 bases and V by 0 bases; bases with no gene match: 11. Germline values: CDR1 LNHDA, CDR2 SQIVND (reference sequence). The CDR3 consists of 20 residues. The CDR3 bases are TGTGCCAGTAGTATAGAAGTGTGGCTAGCGGGGATCACGAACACCGGGGAGCTGTTTTTT. Protein product: CASSIEVWLAGITNTGELFF.

The chain couples TRBV11-2 to TRBJ1-4; the D is unclear. Germline V CDR1 and CDR2: SGHAT, FQNNGV. V dropped 2 bases and J dropped 3 bases, with 10 bases sitting between them. This CDR3 spans 15 amino acids. The DNA for the CDR3 is TGTGCCAGCAGCTTACCCCTGAGATCTAATGAAAAACTGTTTTTT. This sequence encodes CASSLPLRSNEKLFF.

In DNA form, the CDR3 reads TGTGCCAGCTCACCACGAGACAGTCTTAACTATGGCTACACCTTC. Its translation: CASSPRDSLNYGYTF. The chain carries TRBV18 and TRBJ1-2; D perhaps matches TRBD1 (5 bases). This CDR3 is 15 amino acids long. Trimming pared 1 base from V and 1 base from J, leaving 10 bases between. CDR1 and CDR2 from the germline V gene are KGHSH and LQKENI.

This sequence joins TRBV9 and TRBJ1-2; 9 nucleotides line up with TRBD1. Looked up from germline, CDR1 is SGDLS and CDR2 is YYNGEE. Unmatched junction bases numbered 2, after V lost 7 bases and J lost 4 bases. The CDR3 runs 12 residues. CDR3 coding DNA: TGTGCCAGCGGGGGACAGGGCTATGGCTACACCTTC. Protein product: CASGGQGYGYTF.

The gene calls are TRBV12-3 or TRBV12-4 and TRBJ2-2, with D tentatively TRBD1 (6 bases). V dropped 11 bases and J dropped 5 bases, with 15 bases sitting between them. This CDR3 has 13 amino acids. CDR3 nucleotides: TGTGCCGCAGCGGACAGCAATACCGGGGAGCTGTTTTTT. It translates to CAAADSNTGELFF.

This clone showed up just a few times. The chain is built from TRBV30 and TRBJ1-6; a possible D gene is TRBD1 (5 bases). Germline CDR1 and CDR2: GTSNPN and SVGIG (reference sequence). CDR3 length: 12 residues. V lost 1 base and J lost 11, with 9 bases in between. The CDR3 protein is CAWSGLGPPLHF. In DNA form, the CDR3 reads TGTGCCTGGAGTGGTTTGGGGCCACCCCTCCACTTT.

The J gene is TRBJ2-4, the V gene TRBV23-1, with 8 positions matching TRBD2. TRBV23-1 is reported as an ORF; its role is uncertain. Unmatched junction bases numbered 10, after V lost 8 bases and J lost 1 base. The CDR3 consists of 16 residues. The CDR3 DNA reads TGCGCCAGCCTCGGGCGGGGGGAAAAGGCCAAAAACATTCAGTACTTC. As protein: CASLGRGEKAKNIQYF.

The CDR3 sequence: CASSQEVLAELYEQYF. The DNA for the CDR3 is TGTGCCAGCAGCCAAGAGGTGCTAGCGGAGCTATACGAGCAGTACTTC. The V gene is TRBV3-1 (or the pseudogene TRBV3-2), the J gene TRBJ2-7; TRBD2 matches 7 bases. V was clipped by 0 bases and J by 4 bases; unmatched bases: 9. This CDR3 has 16 residues. The germline V gene encodes CDR1 LGHDT and CDR2 YNNKEL (reference sequence).

The table lists this clone with a few counts. This chain connects TRBV2 to TRBJ2-1; 13 bases line up with TRBD2. The trim removed 6 bases at V and 4 bases at J, leaving 6 bases unmatched. The CDR3 totals 16 residues. Germline CDR1 reads SNHLY; CDR2 reads FYNNEI. The CDR3 bases are TGTGCCAGCAGCACGGGACTAGCGGGGAGATACAATGAGCAGTTCTTC. Amino acid sequence: CASSTGLAGRYNEQFF.

This chain links TRBV5-6 with TRBJ1-5; 8 nucleotides agree with TRBD1. Trimming removed 1 base from V and 5 bases from J; junction bases left unmatched: 14. The germline V gene encodes CDR1 SGHDT and CDR2 YYEEEE. There are 18 residues in the CDR3. This chain's CDR3 is CASSLTYRTGLIYQPQHF. In nucleotides, the CDR3 is TGTGCCAGCAGCTTGACGTACCGGACAGGGCTAATCTATCAGCCCCAGCATTTT.